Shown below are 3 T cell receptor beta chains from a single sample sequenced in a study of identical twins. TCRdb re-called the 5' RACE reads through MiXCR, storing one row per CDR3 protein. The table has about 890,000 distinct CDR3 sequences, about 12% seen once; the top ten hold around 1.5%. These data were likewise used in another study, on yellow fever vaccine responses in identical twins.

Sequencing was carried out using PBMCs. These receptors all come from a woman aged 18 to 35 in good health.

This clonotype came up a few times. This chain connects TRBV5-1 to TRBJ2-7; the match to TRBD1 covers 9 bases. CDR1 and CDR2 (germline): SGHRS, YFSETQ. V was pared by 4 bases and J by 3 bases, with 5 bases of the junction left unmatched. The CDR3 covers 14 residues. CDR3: CASSTWTGDYEQYF. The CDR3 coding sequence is TGCGCCAGCAGCACCTGGACAGGGGACTACGAGCAGTACTTC. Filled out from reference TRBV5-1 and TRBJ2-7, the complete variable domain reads KAGVTQTPRYLIKTRGQQVTLSCSPISGHRSVSWYQQTPGQGLQFLFEYFSETQRNKGNFPGRFSGRQFSNSRSEMNVSTLELGDSALYLCASSTWTGDYEQYFGPGTRLTVT.

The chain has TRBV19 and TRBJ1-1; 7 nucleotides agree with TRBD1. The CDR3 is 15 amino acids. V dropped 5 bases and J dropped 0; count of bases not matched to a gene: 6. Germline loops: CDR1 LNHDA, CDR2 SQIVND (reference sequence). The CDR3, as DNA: TGTGCCAGTAGTCCCGACAGGGAAATGAACACTGAAGCTTTCTTT. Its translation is CASSPDREMNTEAFF.

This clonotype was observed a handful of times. DNA of the CDR3: TGTGCCAGCAGTTTAGAGCGGGGGGGCCCCACCGGGGAGCTGTTTTTT. As protein: CASSLERGGPTGELFF. The chain links TRBV12-3 or TRBV12-4 to TRBJ2-2; 10 bases fit TRBD2. The CDR3 spans 16 residues. The V and J ends lost 1 base and 4 bases, in that order; junction bases with no gene match: 3.